The clone carrying this T cell receptor beta chain was recorded at least ten times. Documented time point: patch test 1, 2 weeks after DPC sensitization. As for treatment: therapeutic diphenylcyclopropenone sensitization with weekly scalp DPC. J gave up 1 base and V 8 bases, and 3 bases lay outside the gene matches. The V gene's germline CDR1 is MDHEN and CDR2 SYDVKM. This CDR3 has 14 amino acids. The data originate from a study of human T cells and chemical hapten exposure. Using its own MiXCR run on the RACE reads, TCRdb lists one record per CDR3 protein. The table shows some 400,000 distinct CDR3 sequences, with roughly 4.8% occurring only once.

The sequences come from whole blood, collected in connection with sensitization to the hapten diphenylcyclopropenone (DPC). The rearrangement joins TRBV28 to TRBJ2-7, with TRBD2 matching over 12 bases. The receptor's source is a woman between 45 and 65 years old with alopecia areata. Some clones in this sample may be carry-over from other donors' samples. The CDR3 sequence is CASYGTSGSYEQYF. The CDR3 DNA follows: TGTGCCAGCTACGGGACTAGCGGGTCCTACGAGCAGTACTTC.